This T cell receptor beta chain was sequenced in a study of blood T cell repertoires in COVID-19 (dated by TCRdb to about 2020). At the level of the whole study: The collaborator samples originated in the United States, Italy and Spain and spanned the acute and convalescent phases of COVID-19. Samples were obtained from the ongoing ImmuneRACE study (first 160 participants) and from about 1,300 subjects provided by 6 global collaborators. Subjects who had been exposed to COVID-19, were actively infected with it, or had recovered from it provided the deeply sampled blood TCRbeta repertoires that made up the dataset. HLA class I and class II types, where available, came from metadata supplied by the sample provider rather than from assay-based typing. The repertoires were released in a freely available public database meant as a resource for research on the immune response to SARS-CoV-2. The material from the prospective study consisted of cDNA or gDNA derived from T cells, B-cell-depleted T cells, or PBMCs. Nearly every sample came with metadata listing a de-identified subject ID, COVID-19 status, age in years and sex.

TCRbeta CDR3 regions were amplified from genomic DNA by means of the immunoSEQ Assay, a bias-controlled multiplex PCR. The paper's data handling went like this. The number of nucleated cells in each sample was estimated by amplification of reference gene primers within the assay. To quantify the absolute abundance of each unique TCRbeta CDR3 rearrangement, sequence reads were collapsed and filtered. Productive Simpson clonality was computed per sample as the square root of Simpson's diversity index over productive rearrangements. The table comes from immuneACCESS by way of TCRdb, which keeps in-frame sequences with V and J called. Part of the clones is missing from these tables; in studies checked, under half for an unresolved V gene and the rest for unknown reasons. V, J and clone size reflect that table, while D and trimming were determined from the DNA. This sample holds about 280,000 clones; around 93% were observed only once. The top ten clonotypes cover 2.8% of the sample.

Participants in the prospective study were aged roughly 18 to 89 years, lived in 20 to 30 United States geographic areas, and enrolled through a virtual design. To assign participants to cohorts, the prospective study relied on clinical history that participants themselves reported in a screening survey and a study questionnaire. Exposed participants were defined as having been in contact with someone with a PCR-confirmed or clinician-diagnosed COVID-19 case within 2 weeks of study entry. Mobile phlebotomists in the prospective study collected whole blood, serum and a nasopharyngeal or oropharyngeal swab from every participant. Additional blood draws and questionnaires over an approximately two-month period could optionally be provided by prospective study participants. Prospective study blood samples were shipped either frozen or at room temperature before DNA extraction. As for this clone: The antigen it binds to is not known. No much larger clone exists at a distance of one base, and base qualities are not known.

The cysteine opens and the phenylalanine closes a CDR3 of 13 amino acids. Solely the CDR3 DNA is kept, with 39 bases framed from the first base. Relative to germline, V is 6 bases shorter and J is 8 bases shorter, with 16 bases between their ends. The CDR1 and CDR2 encoded by the germline V gene are ENHRY and SYGVKD. Overall study outcomes, separate from this receptor: The amount of clinical and demographic metadata varied by source and participant and was provided uncurated.

In this chain, TRBV10-3 is recombined with TRBJ1-1, with the D gene call left open. This sequence originates from a man aged 40-55 years who had been exposed to COVID-19. Sample: PBMCs or T cells enriched from blood (not recorded which). The DNA is TGTGCCATCAGCCTCGGGGAGTTGACAGAAGCTTTCTTT. Its product reads: CAISLGELTEAFF.